Following are 27 T cell receptor beta chains from one sample sequenced in a study of blood T cell repertoires in COVID-19. Repertoires were generated with immunoSEQ multiplex PCR, while TCRdb's copy carries only in-frame clones and drops some. The table shows fewer than 350,000 clones, with 85% occurring only once. Sample: PBMCs or T cells enriched from blood (not recorded which). The source of these receptors is a woman in her twenties or thirties who had been exposed to COVID-19.

This clone has a handful of counts. The V call is TRBV2, the J call TRBJ2-7; D may be TRBD1 (6 bases). From germline, CDR1 is SNHLY and CDR2 FYNNEI. This CDR3 has 16 residues. The V end lost 1 base, the J end lost 4 bases, and 17 bases lay between the germline ends. The CDR3 DNA is TGTGCCAGCAGTGAAGGGGTAGGGGGAGTCTGGTACGAGCAGTACTTC. Protein sequence: CASSEGVGGVWYEQYF.

The chain links TRBV2 to TRBJ2-2, with D perhaps matching TRBD2 (6 bases). Germline V gene lookup returns CDR1 SNHLY and CDR2 FYNNEI. The CDR3 covers 14 residues. V lost 8 bases to trimming and J lost 0 bases, with 10 bases between them. The CDR3 loop reads CASGPGANTGELFF. CDR3 sequence (DNA): TGTGCCAGCGGGCCGGGGGCGAACACCGGGGAGCTGTTTTTT.

The chain joins TRBV27 to TRBJ2-7; TRBD2 matches at 9 bases. The CDR3 runs 14 residues. Trimming removed 6 bases from V and 0 bases from J; junction bases left unmatched: 3. Germline V gene data show CDR1 as MNHEY and CDR2 as SMNVEV (reference sequence). CDR3 sequence reads: CASSRSGSSYEQYF. DNA of the CDR3: TGTGCCAGCAGCCGTAGCGGGAGCTCCTACGAGCAGTACTTC.

CDR3 sequence reads: CASRYELNSNQPQHF. CDR3 DNA: TGTGCCAGCAGGTATGAGTTAAATAGCAATCAGCCCCAGCATTTT. The J gene is TRBJ1-5, the V gene TRBV6-5; unclear D gene. The CDR3 is 15 residues long. From germline, CDR1 is MNHEY and CDR2 SVGAGI. Trimming shortened V by 6 bases and J by 0 bases, and 12 bases separated the two germline ends.

The chain employs TRBV2 and TRBJ1-2; TRBD1 matches at 9 bases. J gave up 8 bases and V 2 bases, and 6 bases lay outside the gene matches. CDR3 length: 14 residues. CDR1 is SNHLY and CDR2 is FYNNEI in the germline V gene. The CDR3 here is CASSETWDREGYTF. For the CDR3, the DNA is TGTGCCAGCAGTGAAACCTGGGACAGGGAGGGCTACACCTTC.

The genes are TRBV5-1 and TRBJ1-4; D is ambiguous. The germline V gene has CDR1 SGHRS and CDR2 YFSETQ. CDR3 length equals 15 residues. The V and J ends lost 3 bases and 6 bases respectively, with 15 bases between them. CDR3 sequence: CASSSRWGGDEKLFF. The CDR3 nucleotides are TGCGCCAGCAGCTCAAGGTGGGGAGGTGATGAAAAACTGTTTTTT.

The J gene is TRBJ1-4, the V gene TRBV25-1, with D possibly being TRBD1 (5 bases). Germline V lookup: CDR1 MGHDK, CDR2 SYGVNS. The ends were cut back, 6 bases at V and 0 bases at J, with 5 bases in the middle. The CDR3 length is 13 residues. The CDR3 loop is CASRTATNEKLFF. CDR3 nucleotide sequence: TGTGCCAGCAGGACAGCAACTAATGAAAAACTGTTTTTT. Variable domain in full (rest from reference TRBV25-1 and TRBJ1-4): EADIYQTPRYLVIGTGKKITLECSQTMGHDKMYWYQQDPGMELHLIHYSYGVNSTEKGDLSSESTVSRIRTEHFPLTLESARPSHTSQYLCASRTATNEKLFFGSGTQLSVL.

CDR3 loop: CASSVRLAGDQETQYF. CDR3 DNA sequence: TGCGCCAGCAGCGTACGACTAGCGGGGGACCAAGAGACCCAGTACTTC. The rearrangement links TRBV5-1 to TRBJ2-5, with 12 nucleotides matching TRBD2. The CDR3 is made up of 16 amino acids. The V and J ends lost 4 bases and 0 bases, in that order; junction bases with no gene match: 4. CDR1 SGHRS and CDR2 YFSETQ come from the germline V gene. The full variable domain, rest sourced from reference TRBV5-1 and TRBJ2-5, is KAGVTQTPRYLIKTRGQQVTLSCSPISGHRSVSWYQQTPGQGLQFLFEYFSETQRNKGNFPGRFSGRQFSNSRSEMNVSTLELGDSALYLCASSVRLAGDQETQYFGPGTRLLVL.

The genes are TRBV7-2 and TRBJ2-1, with 7 bases matching TRBD2. The J segment lost 6 bases and the V segment lost 1 base, leaving 6 bases of the junction unmatched. Germline-derived CDR1 and CDR2 are SGHTA and FQGNSA. This CDR3 has 15 residues. CDR3 amino acids: CASSLGPGGLNEQFF. The CDR3, as DNA: TGTGCCAGCAGCTTAGGACCGGGAGGCCTCAATGAGCAGTTCTTC. Full variable domain (missing parts from reference TRBV7-2 and TRBJ2-1): GAGVSQSPSNKVTEKGKDVELRCDPISGHTALYWYRQSLGQGLEFLIYFQGNSAPDKSGLPSDRFSAERTGGSVSTLTIQRTQQEDSAVYLCASSLGPGGLNEQFFGPGTRLTVL.

The genes are TRBV30 and TRBJ2-1, with D unresolved. The CDR3 is made up of 13 amino acids. From germline, CDR1 is GTSNPN and CDR2 SVGIG (reference sequence). V was clipped by 1 base and J by 2 bases, with 6 bases between them. The CDR3 coding sequence is TGTGCCTGGAGTGACACCACCTACAATGAGCAGTTCTTC. Translated: CAWSDTTYNEQFF.

This clone was recorded a few times. J is TRBJ1-1 and V is TRBV30, with D uncertain. There are 13 residues in the CDR3. Germline lookup yields CDR1 GTSNPN and CDR2 SVGIG (reference sequence). V shed 0 bases and J shed 5 bases, with 10 bases lying between them. The CDR3: CAWSVREGTEAFF. CDR3 DNA sequence: TGTGCCTGGAGTGTGAGGGAGGGAACTGAAGCTTTCTTT. The complete variable domain, with remaining parts taken from reference TRBV30 and TRBJ1-1, reads SQTIHQWPATLVQPVGSPLSLECTVEGTSNPNLYWYRQAAGRGLQLLFYSVGIGQISSEVPQNLSASRPQDRQFILSSKKLLLSDSGFYLCAWSVREGTEAFFGQGTRLTVV.

The CDR3 sequence is CASTERGAREQYF. DNA of the CDR3: TGTGCCAGCACGGAGCGGGGGGCGAGAGAGCAGTACTTC. The chain carries TRBV6-6 and TRBJ2-7, with 9 bases lining up with TRBD2. V gave up 7 bases and J gave up 7 bases; unmatched junction bases: 8. CDR1 and CDR2 (germline): MNHNY, SVGAGI (reference sequence). The CDR3 runs 13 residues.

The J gene is TRBJ2-7, the V gene TRBV9, with D perhaps matching TRBD2 (6 bases). Trimming pared 3 bases from V and 5 bases from J, leaving 9 bases between. The germline CDR1 and CDR2 sequences are SGDLS and YYNGEE. The CDR3 is 12 amino acids. CDR3 in amino acids: CASSGGEDEQYF. The CDR3, as DNA: TGTGCCAGCAGCGGGGGGGAGGACGAGCAGTACTTC.

This clone was seen a handful of times. The chain is built from TRBV11-2 and TRBJ2-2; 10 bases map to TRBD1. The CDR3 spans 15 residues. Losses at the gene ends were 5 bases for V and 7 bases for J; bases not matched to a gene: 7. CDR1 is SGHAT, CDR2 FQNNGV, per germline. The CDR3 bases are TGTGCCAGCAGCCCAAGGACAGGGGGGCACGGGGAGCTGTTTTTT. This codes for CASSPRTGGHGELFF.

The chain links TRBV19 to TRBJ2-6, with D possibly being TRBD1 (5 bases). This CDR3 region has 15 residues. V lost 5 bases and J lost 1, with 9 bases in between. CDR1 and CDR2 (germline): LNHDA, SQIVND (reference sequence). The chain's CDR3 is CASSPGYSGANVLTF. The CDR3 region has the DNA TGTGCCAGTAGTCCAGGGTATTCTGGGGCCAACGTCCTGACTTTC.

This rearrangement joins TRBV10-3 to TRBJ2-7, with D possibly TRBD1 on 5 matching bases. The germline V gene has CDR1 ENHRY and CDR2 SYGVKD. Deletions cut 5 bases from V and 2 bases from J, with 16 bases between. This CDR3 is 15 amino acids long. The CDR3 DNA reads TGTGCCATCAGTTCCCAGGACACCCAAACCTACGAGCAGTACTTC. Translation gives CAISSQDTQTYEQYF.

DNA of the CDR3: TGTGCCTGGAGCGAAGGGACAGGGCCTAATTCACCCCTCCACTTT. This encodes CAWSEGTGPNSPLHF. The chain employs TRBV30 and TRBJ1-6, with 9 bases that match TRBD1. This CDR3 is 15 amino acids long. In germline, CDR1 is GTSNPN, CDR2 SVGIG (reference sequence). V lost 3 bases to trimming and J lost 6 bases; unmatched junction nucleotides: 6.

The chain is built from TRBV7-9 and TRBJ1-4; tentatively, D is TRBD1 (5 bases). CDR1 is SEHNR and CDR2 is FQNEAQ in the germline V gene (reference sequence). Trimming cost V 5 bases and J 7 bases, with 14 bases left between them. This CDR3 region has 14 residues. CDR3 DNA sequence: TGTGCCAGCAGCCCCAGGAGGGGAGGTGAAAAACTGTTTTTT. Its protein product is CASSPRRGGEKLFF.

The chain employs TRBV3-1 (or the pseudogene TRBV3-2) and TRBJ1-5; 10 positions match TRBD1. This CDR3 is built from 17 residues. Losses at the gene ends were 1 base for V and 9 bases for J; bases not matched to a gene: 12. Per germline, CDR1 LGHDT and CDR2 YNNKEL (reference sequence). The CDR3 region is CASSQGPRGQGHGPQHF. For the CDR3, the DNA is TGTGCCAGCAGCCAAGGCCCCAGGGGACAGGGGCACGGGCCCCAGCATTTT.

As concerns this clone: One end of the junction varies from germline; a read error may be responsible. The rearrangement joins TRBV7-9 to TRBJ1-2; the D is unclear. Germline CDR1 is SEHNR and CDR2 is FQNEAQ (reference sequence). The CDR3 contains 13 residues. The chain's CDR3 is CASTFQSNFGYTF. CDR3 sequence (DNA): TGTGCCAGCACCTTCCAATCAAACTTTGGCTACACCTTC.

The genes are TRBV10-3 and TRBJ2-7; TRBD2 might be the D (5 bases). V was pared by 3 bases and J by 5 bases, with 14 bases between. The V gene's germline CDR1 is ENHRY and CDR2 SYGVKD. CDR3 size: 14 residues. The CDR3 DNA sequence: TGTGCCATCAGTGACAACCAAGAAGCGGACGAGCAGTACTTC. It codes for CAISDNQEADEQYF.

The rearrangement links TRBV3-1 (or the pseudogene TRBV3-2) to TRBJ2-3; D is ambiguous. V was cut by 3 bases and J by 3 bases, with 4 bases left in between. CDR3 length: 12 amino acids. Germline lookup yields CDR1 LGHDT and CDR2 YNNKEL (reference sequence). As DNA, the CDR3 is TGTGCCAGCAGCCAGACTACAGATACGCAGTATTTT. Amino acids: CASSQTTDTQYF.

The chain combines TRBV9 with TRBJ2-2; 7 bases map to TRBD1. This CDR3 contains 14 residues. Germline V gives CDR1 SGDLS, CDR2 YYNGEE. V lost 4 bases, J lost 9 bases, and 9 bases stayed unmatched. The CDR3 DNA follows: TGTGCCAGCAGCCTCCGGACAGGAGGTAGGGAGCTGTTTTTT. Translated, it gives CASSLRTGGRELFF.

The CDR3 nucleotides read TGTGCCAGCAATCCCGGGACAGCGTACGAGCAGTACTTC. Its translation is CASNPGTAYEQYF. The rearrangement links TRBV5-6 to TRBJ2-7; 7 bases match TRBD1. The CDR3 has 13 amino acids. Per germline, CDR1 SGHDT and CDR2 YYEEEE. V was clipped by 6 bases and J by 4 bases; unmatched bases: 7.

This clone was counted a few times. CDR3 region: CASSVEASGSYEQYF. Written as DNA, the CDR3 is TGTGCCAGCAGCGTAGAGGCTAGCGGCTCCTACGAGCAGTACTTC. The rearrangement links TRBV9 to TRBJ2-7; 7 nucleotides agree with TRBD2. This CDR3 comprises 15 residues. V shed 0 bases and J 0 bases; nucleotides not matched to a gene: 3. Germline V gene lookup returns CDR1 SGDLS and CDR2 YYNGEE.

J is TRBJ1-3 and V is TRBV19, with TRBD1 matching over 8 bases. The CDR3 extends over 15 amino acids. Losses at the gene ends were 5 bases for V and 1 base for J; bases not matched to a gene: 4. Germline CDR1 is LNHDA and CDR2 is SQIVND (reference sequence). CDR3 sequence reads: CASSGQGASGNTIYF. The CDR3 DNA is TGTGCCAGTAGTGGGCAGGGGGCTTCTGGAAACACCATATATTTT.

The chain uses TRBV6-1 and TRBJ1-5; D might be TRBD1 (5 bases). Germline CDR1 and CDR2: MNHNS and SASEGT. With 0 bases removed from V and 5 bases from J, the gap between germline ends came to 8 bases. The CDR3 is made up of 14 amino acids. CDR3 sequence: CASSEASRDQPQHF. In nucleotides, the CDR3 is TGTGCCAGCAGTGAAGCATCCAGGGATCAGCCCCAGCATTTT.